Listed below are T cell receptor beta chains from one sample, sequenced in a study of CXCR3-negative and CXCR3-positive naive CD8 T cells. TCRdb reworked the 5' RACE reads into one entry per CDR3 protein, no DNA. Its listing shows around 65,000 distinct CDR3 sequences. The sample was naive CXCR3+ CD8+ T cells from blood. The origin of the receptors is a human donor in good health. Some clones in this sample may be carry-over from other donors' samples. Each CDR3 is given with its conserved first and last residue.

>15|TRBV14|TRBJ2-3
CASSRDGERPDTQYF
>13|TRBV2|TRBJ2-7
CASGGGFSYEQYF
>14|TRBV6-5|TRBJ2-3
CASSYSSSGDTQYF
>15|TRBV7-9|TRBJ2-3
CASSFHGGVTDTQYF
>17|TRBV12-3/TRBV12-4|TRBJ2-7
CASSPGTFPEPPYEQYF
>14|TRBV5-1|TRBJ2-7
CASSQLGAAYEQYF
>18|TRBV10-1|TRBJ2-3
CASMWRRKRGPNTDTQYF
>14|TRBV12-5|TRBJ1-1
CASGLATGNTEAFF
>14|TRBV4-1|TRBJ2-7
CASSERGSSYEQYF
>12|TRBV3-1|TRBJ1-2
CASSEEGDGYTF
>13|TRBV20-1|TRBJ2-4
CSARAAALNIQYF
>16|TRBV28|TRBJ2-1
CASKPPRDRVKNEQFF
>14|TRBV7-9|TRBJ2-5
CASSSPDGLETQYF
>17|TRBV6-5|TRBJ2-1
CASSYPRSGGQYNEQFF
>15|TRBV28|TRBJ2-5
CASSSPGQGFETQYF
>14|TRBV28|TRBJ2-6
CASSPLRGANVLTF
>15|TRBV7-9|TRBJ2-3
CASSSGPGWGDTQYF
>14|TRBV2|TRBJ2-5
CASTSFKAQETQYF
>12|TRBV29-1|TRBJ2-7
CSARQGNYEQYF
>16|TRBV7-2|TRBJ2-1
CASSLRLAGGPDEQLF
>14|TRBV20-1|TRBJ2-1
CSARDLQGVYEQFF
>12|TRBV7-6|TRBJ2-2
CASSLASGELFF
>11|TRBV29-1|TRBJ2-7
CSAEGGYEQYF
>17|TRBV5-4|TRBJ2-7
CASSSPIGILGSYEQYF
>14|TRBV7-8|TRBJ2-5
CASSLRTGGETQYF
>16|TRBV5-1|TRBJ2-3
CASSLGGAPPTDTQYF
>13|TRBV6-6|TRBJ2-7
CATRPGQSYEQYF
>15|TRBV9|TRBJ2-7
CASSVGGQGTYEQYF
>15|TRBV4-1|TRBJ2-7
CASSQEAGGYYEQYF
>15|TRBV6-2/TRBV6-3|TRBJ1-1
CASSISQGMNTEAFF
>16|TRBV29-1|TRBJ2-5
CSVVPREVGQGETQYF
>16|TRBV29-1|TRBJ2-3
CSVDLRTVISTDTQYF
>14|TRBV7-3|TRBJ2-2
CASTGTGVTGELFF
>14|TRBV24-1|TRBJ2-7
CATSEPGQGSEQYF
>13|TRBV29-1|TRBJ2-7
CSVADRGAYEQYF
>13|TRBV9|TRBJ2-5
CASSMLTQETQYF
>15|TRBV6-5|TRBJ1-2
CASRGGQGMVYGYTF
>13|TRBV4-2|TRBJ2-5
CASSQDLEETQYF
>13|TRBV27|TRBJ1-1
CASSLATRLEAFF
>12|TRBV7-9|TRBJ2-4
CASSNDGAIQYF
>15|TRBV7-9|TRBJ2-1
CASSADRPPYNEQFF
>12|TRBV28|TRBJ2-7
CASRTGLYEQYF
>14|TRBV9|TRBJ2-1
CASSTSGWGDEQFF
>13|TRBV20-1|TRBJ2-5
CSASDRDQETQYF
>17|TRBV7-2|TRBJ2-2
CASSLVLAGVPTGELFF
>14|TRBV19|TRBJ2-1
CASSRGRGPNEQFF
>13|TRBV29-1|TRBJ2-7
CSVEDTNSYEQYF
>15|TRBV10-3|TRBJ1-5
CATSRTQETNQPQHF
>15|TRBV6-5|TRBJ1-2
CASSYSTQILYGYTF
>15|TRBV4-1|TRBJ2-5
CASSDIRGQQETQYF
>14|TRBV27|TRBJ1-1
CASSLFAAGTEAFF
>14|TRBV6-2/TRBV6-3|TRBJ1-2
CASTYGTVKYGYTF
>14|TRBV6-2/TRBV6-3|TRBJ1-1
CASSYSAGITEAFF
>14|TRBV28|TRBJ2-7
CASTHPDGTYEQYF
>13|TRBV29-1|TRBJ1-2
CSVIRDDRYGYTF
>14|TRBV6-6|TRBJ2-1
CASSSAGQHNEQFF
>14|TRBV12-3/TRBV12-4|TRBJ1-5
CASSLGGGNQPQHF